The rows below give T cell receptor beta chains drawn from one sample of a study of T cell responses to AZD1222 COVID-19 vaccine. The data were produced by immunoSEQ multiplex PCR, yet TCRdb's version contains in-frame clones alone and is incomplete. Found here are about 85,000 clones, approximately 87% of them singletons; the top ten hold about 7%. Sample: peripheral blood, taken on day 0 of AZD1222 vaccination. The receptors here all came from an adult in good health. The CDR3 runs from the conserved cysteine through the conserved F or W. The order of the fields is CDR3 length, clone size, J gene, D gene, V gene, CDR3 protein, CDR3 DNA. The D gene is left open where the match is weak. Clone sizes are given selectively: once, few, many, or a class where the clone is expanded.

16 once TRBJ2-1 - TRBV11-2 CASSPLILGPYNEQFF TGTGCCAGCAGCCCTTTGATTTTGGGACCCTACAATGAGCAGTTCTTC
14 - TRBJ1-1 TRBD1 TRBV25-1 CASRPRAGGTEAFF TGTGCCAGCCGACCCCGGGCAGGGGGGACTGAAGCTTTCTTT
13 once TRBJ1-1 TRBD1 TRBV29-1 CSVRTGVGTEAFF TGCAGCGTCCGGACAGGGGTGGGCACTGAAGCTTTCTTT
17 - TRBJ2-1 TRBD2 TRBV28 CASSHRTSGTINNEQFF TGTGCCAGCAGCCACCGGACTAGCGGGACTATAAACAATGAGCAGTTCTTC
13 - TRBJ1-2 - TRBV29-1 CSVDHAGSYGYTF TGCAGCGTTGATCATGCAGGGAGCTATGGCTACACCTTC
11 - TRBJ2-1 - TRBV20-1 CSAGGGHEQFF TGCAGTGCTGGGGGCGGTCATGAGCAGTTCTTC
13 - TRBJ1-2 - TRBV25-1 CASRSGGNYGYTF TGTGCCAGCAGGAGTGGGGGGAACTATGGCTACACCTTC
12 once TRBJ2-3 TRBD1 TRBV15 CATSPTGNTQYF TGTGCCACCAGCCCGACAGGGAATACGCAGTATTTT
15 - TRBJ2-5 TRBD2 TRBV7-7 CASSLASGNQETQYF TGTGCTAGCAGCTTAGCTAGCGGGAACCAAGAGACCCAGTACTTC
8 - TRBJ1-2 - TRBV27 CASSGYTF TGTGCCAGCAGTGGCTACACCTTC
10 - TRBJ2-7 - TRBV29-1 CIPLGEREYF TGCATCCCGCTGGGGGAGAGAGAGTACTTC
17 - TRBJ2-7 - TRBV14 CASSQTKGLIGSYEQYF TGTGCCAGCAGCCAGACTAAGGGACTTATCGGGTCCTACGAGCAGTACTTC
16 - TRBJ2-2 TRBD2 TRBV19 CASTRGGLLSSGELFF TGTGCCAGTACCCGGGGGGGCCTCCTGTCCTCCGGGGAGCTGTTTTTT
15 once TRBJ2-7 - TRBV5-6 CASSLARRSSYEQYF TGTGCCAGCAGCTTGGCGAGACGGAGCTCCTACGAGCAGTACTTC
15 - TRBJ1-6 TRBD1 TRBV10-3 CAISELGQANSPLHF TGTGCCATCAGTGAGCTGGGACAGGCTAATTCACCCCTCCACTTT
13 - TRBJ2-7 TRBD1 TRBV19 CASTDRGRDEQYF TGTGCCAGTACGGACAGGGGACGGGACGAGCAGTACTTC
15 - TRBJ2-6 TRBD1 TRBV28 CASRPQGAGANVLTF TGTGCCAGCAGACCACAGGGGGCTGGGGCCAACGTCCTGACTTTC
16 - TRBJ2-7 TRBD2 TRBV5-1 CASSLDMASGVYEQYF TGCGCCAGCAGCTTGGATATGGCTAGCGGGGTCTACGAGCAGTACTTC